Reported below is one T cell receptor (beta chain). Its antigen remains unidentified. No qualities accompany the bases; no much larger clone lies one base away. Enrollment excluded patients who had received neoadjuvant chemotherapy or who had no clinical information. The TCR-sequenced cases shown were male and had subtotal esophagectomy with 2- or 3-field lymphadenectomy. RNA was isolated from bulk tumor tissue sections using a Qiagen AllPrep kit, and no T-cell sorting was performed. Until RNA extraction, small sections of surgically resected tumor tissue were kept in RNAlater reagent at -80 degrees C. The data stem from a study of esophageal squamous cell carcinoma tumors (dated by TCRdb to the early 2020s). Some background on the complete study: Immuno relation high and low groups were defined by principal component analysis with K-means clustering applied to immunohistochemical T-cell and checkpoint marker values. The approximately eleven cases yielded approximately 1.5 million total TCRalpha reads and some 1.3 million total TCRbeta reads, of which about 32,000 and 35,000, respectively, were unique. The purpose of the study was to evaluate TCR repertoire diversity and shared TCR repertoires of T cells in the tumor environment of esophageal squamous cell carcinoma. The wider cohort included some 54 esophageal squamous cell carcinoma patients in Japan who were treated with surgery, of whom approximately 20 were high and around 30 were low immuno relation cases. TCR sequencing covered around 10 patients: five randomly selected high immuno relation cases and five background-matched low immuno relation cases.

V is reduced by 5 bases and J by 1 base, leaving a spacing of 12 bases between them. CDR1 PRHDT and CDR2 FYEKMQ are derived from the germline V gene (reference sequence). Reading from cysteine to phenylalanine, the CDR3 counts 15 amino acids. Only the CDR3 part of the read is kept: 45 bases, read in frame from the first base. Results and caveats for the whole study, not just this receptor: Of the roughly 9 cases, a few showed one dominant TCRalpha VJ recombination along with apparently reduced TCRalpha diversity. The high and low immuno relation groups did not differ in total TCR repertoire counts, but the high immuno relation group had more significant repertoire counts. TCRalpha and TCRbeta chains were sequenced separately, so chain pairing and recognized antigens remained unknown. Fewer than 35 TRAV|TRAJ and 20 to 25 TRBV|TRBJ combinations, including TRAV13-1|TRAJ22 and TRBV7-9|TRBJ2-7, appeared to be shared among high immuno relation cases. Given the large variation in the TCRalphabeta repertoire, the shared V|J recombination candidates might have been chosen by chance. Only a few cases were included in the TCR repertoire analysis, and no investigation at the CDR3 clonotype level was performed.

Libraries were built with 5' RACE. A PCR using KAPA HiFi with TCRalpha or TCRbeta constant-region primers and a P20EA primer was followed by a nested second PCR with CA2 or CB2. Amplification of TCR genes was performed by unbiased adaptor ligation RT-PCR, in which reverse transcription was carried out with Superscript III and a polyT18-containing BSL-18E primer. Following second-strand synthesis and blunting, the P10EA/P20EA adaptor was ligated to the 5' end of the cDNA, and NotI digestion was then performed. Both the first and second PCRs consisted of around 20 cycles of 98 degrees C for 20 s, 65 degrees C for 30 s and 72 degrees C for 1 min. The Nextera XT Index kit v2 Set A was used to index the amplicons, which were pooled in equimolar amounts and quantified with a Qubit 2.0 Fluorometer. Sequencing was carried out on the Illumina MiSeq platform with 2x300 bp paired-end reads. The authors processed their data as follows. Using Repertoire Genesis software ver.1.0, reads were assigned to V and J genes based on the highest identity to IMGT reference sequences. CDR3 was defined as the region from Cys104 to Phe118 plus Gly119 and was translated, and unique sequence reads were defined by distinct V, J and CDR3 amino acids. A shared V|J combination was chosen only when it reached significance in both a Fisher's exact test in edgeR and a Mann Whitney U test. After singletons were removed and 500 repertoire combinations were bootstrapped, the repertoire dissimilarity index was calculated using the R rdi package. TCRdb passed the public sequencing reads through fastp at Q25 and MiXCR, retaining productive beta sequences. Duplicate CDR3 protein sequences are folded into a single record with the most common DNA and genes. In this record, the V and J calls reflect TCRdb's handling and not the investigators' own analysis. Recorded for this sample are about 1,200 distinct CDR3 sequences; about an eighth of them occurred a single time. The ten largest make up approximately 30% of the sample.

This chain joins TRBV13 to TRBJ2-1; a weak D assignment points to TRBD2 (6 bases agree). Sequenced: tumor tissue. This receptor was identified in a man aged 50 to 80 with esophageal squamous cell carcinoma. The nucleotides are TGTGCCAGCAGCCCCAGGGCGGGATCCTACAATGAGCAGTTCTTC. The translation is CASSPRAGSYNEQFF. Beyond the CDR3, the reference TRBV13 and TRBJ2-1 genes provide the residues; the full variable domain reads: AAGVIQSPRHLIKEKRETATLKCYPIPRHDTVYWYQQGPGQDPQFLISFYEKMQSDKGSIPDRFSAQQFSDYHSELNMSSLELGDSALYFCASSPRAGSYNEQFFGPGTRLTVL.